A single sample gave rise to the 22 T cell receptor beta chains below, sequenced in a study of OX40 agonist ivuxolimab in advanced cancers. TCRdb keeps only in-frame clones here, not all; method: immunoSEQ multiplex PCR. The sample lists fewer than 95,000 clones; over 80% were seen once. The sample here was CD4+ or CD8+ T cells sorted from blood, taken in a trial of the OX40 agonist ivuxolimab. The receptor set was obtained from an adult with an advanced solid tumor such as melanoma, head and neck, liver or kidney cancer.

V is TRBV9 and J is TRBJ2-3; D uncertain. Germline CDR1 is SGDLS and CDR2 is YYNGEE. V was clipped by 0 bases and J by 2 bases, with 7 bases between them. The CDR3 is made up of 14 amino acids. The CDR3 sequence is CASSVEGYTDTQYF. CDR3 sequence (DNA): TGTGCCAGCAGCGTAGAAGGGTACACAGATACGCAGTATTTT.

Here the CDR3 DNA reads TGTGCTAGTGGTTTGCCCTTGGCCGGGGAGCTGTTTTTT. Translated, it gives CASGLPLAGELFF. This rearrangement joins TRBV12-5 to TRBJ2-2; no definite D call. CDR1 LGHNT and CDR2 FRNRAP come from the germline V gene. This CDR3 contains 13 residues. V was shortened by 2 bases and J by 6 bases, with 7 bases between the two germline ends.

This sequence joins TRBV19 and TRBJ2-1; 10 bases fit TRBD2. Germline CDR1 is LNHDA and CDR2 is SQIVND (reference sequence). This CDR3 region has 13 residues. V dropped 5 bases and J dropped 8; count of bases not matched to a gene: 3. DNA for the CDR3: TGTGCCAGTAGTCGGCTAGCGGGAGATGAGCAGTTCTTC. Protein: CASSRLAGDEQFF.

The gene calls are TRBV5-6 and TRBJ2-7; 8 nucleotides match TRBD1. The germline CDR1 and CDR2 sequences are SGHDT and YYEEEE. Trimming at V came to 4 bases and at J to 1 base, leaving 4 bases not matched to a gene. The CDR3 has 14 amino acids. CDR3 protein: CASSIGQGSYEQYF. The CDR3 DNA follows: TGTGCCAGCAGCATCGGACAGGGTTCCTACGAGCAGTACTTC.

The J gene is TRBJ1-4, the V gene TRBV10-3; D not certain. CDR1 ENHRY and CDR2 SYGVKD come from the germline V gene. Trimming pared 4 bases from V and 6 bases from J, leaving 9 bases between. The CDR3 is made up of 13 amino acids. The CDR3 region is CAISAGGDEKLFF. CDR3 bases: TGTGCCATCAGTGCCGGAGGCGATGAAAAACTGTTTTTT.

V and J are TRBV5-4 and TRBJ2-7, with TRBD2 matching over 13 bases. The CDR3 is 16 amino acids. Germline trimming cut 0 bases from V and 2 bases from J; bases unmatched to any gene: 2. Germline CDR1 SGHNT, CDR2 YYREEE (reference sequence). This CDR3 is CASSLGGLAGPYEQYF. CDR3 in DNA: TGTGCCAGCAGCTTGGGGGGACTAGCGGGGCCCTACGAGCAGTACTTC.

The V and J genes are TRBV9 and TRBJ2-1; 11 bases agree with TRBD2. The CDR3 sequence is 14 residues long. The germline CDR1 and CDR2 sequences are SGDLS and YYNGEE. J gave up 5 bases and V 4 bases, and 2 bases lay outside the gene matches. The CDR3 region is CASSSSGRHNEQFF. DNA for the CDR3: TGTGCCAGCAGCTCTAGCGGGAGGCACAATGAGCAGTTCTTC.

This sequence joins TRBV5-6 and TRBJ2-7, with 7 bases that match TRBD1. The ends lost 2 bases at V and 5 bases at J; junction bases unmatched: 13. Looked up from germline, CDR1 is SGHDT and CDR2 is YYEEEE. The CDR3 loop spans 16 amino acids. CDR3 protein: CASSFRPRQGPHEQYF. In DNA form, the CDR3 reads TGTGCCAGCAGCTTCCGGCCGAGACAGGGCCCCCACGAGCAGTACTTC.

The chain recombines TRBV27 with TRBJ2-1, with 13 bases aligning to TRBD2. This CDR3 is built from 14 residues. Looked up from germline, CDR1 is MNHEY and CDR2 is SMNVEV (reference sequence). V lost 8 bases, J lost 7 bases, and 5 bases stayed unmatched. The CDR3 protein is CASGGTSGTNEQFF. CDR3 sequence (DNA): TGTGCCAGCGGTGGGACTAGCGGGACGAATGAGCAGTTCTTC.

Worth noting for this clone: This CDR3 is also generated by other DNA sequences in the sample. This rearrangement joins TRBV7-9 to TRBJ2-5; no definite D call. CDR1 SEHNR and CDR2 FQNEAQ come from the germline V gene (reference sequence). V gave up 4 bases and J gave up 2 bases, with 2 bases separating them. The CDR3 sequence is 11 residues long. The CDR3 DNA sequence: TGTGCCAGCAGCTCGCAAGAGACCCAGTACTTC. This encodes CASSSQETQYF.

This chain joins TRBV19 and TRBJ1-3; 7 bases line up with TRBD1. Germline loops: CDR1 LNHDA, CDR2 SQIVND (reference sequence). The ends lost 3 bases at V and 4 bases at J; junction bases unmatched: 3. The CDR3 has 14 amino acids. CDR3 DNA sequence: TGTGCCAGTAGTATGGGACAGCACGGAAACACCATATATTTT. Amino acids: CASSMGQHGNTIYF.

The chain combines TRBV28 with TRBJ2-5; the D gene could be TRBD1 or TRBD2 (5 bases each). Germline V gene data show CDR1 as MDHEN and CDR2 as SYDVKM. Trimming stripped 2 bases from V and 3 bases from J, with 7 bases between. This CDR3 is 13 amino acids long. The CDR3 DNA is TGTGCCAGCAGTTTAGGGGGTGAAGAGACCCAGTACTTC. Amino acids: CASSLGGEETQYF.

The chain combines TRBV10-3 with TRBJ2-7, with D possibly matching TRBD1 (6 bases). CDR1 is ENHRY and CDR2 is SYGVKD in the germline V gene. Trimming removed 4 bases from V and 2 bases from J, with 18 bases in between. The CDR3 loop spans 16 amino acids. CDR3 residues: CAISGAKGDKPYEQYF. The CDR3 region has the DNA TGTGCCATCAGTGGGGCCAAGGGGGATAAGCCCTACGAGCAGTACTTC.

The V gene is TRBV19, the J gene TRBJ2-3, with TRBD2 identical over 8 bases. This CDR3 has 14 amino acids. Germline V lookup: CDR1 LNHDA, CDR2 SQIVND (reference sequence). Germline trimming cut 1 base from V and 6 bases from J; bases unmatched to any gene: 3. The CDR3 DNA is TGTGCCAGTAGTATAGGAGCGGGGGCGGATACGCAGTATTTT. It translates to CASSIGAGADTQYF.

The chain employs TRBV11-2 and TRBJ2-7, with 13 bases lining up with TRBD2. CDR1 SGHAT and CDR2 FQNNGV come from the germline V gene. The CDR3 contains 17 residues. J was trimmed by 2 bases and V by 0 bases; bases with no gene match: 4. CDR3 DNA: TGTGCCAGCAGCTTAGATAAAGGGACTAGCGGGGCCTACGAGCAGTACTTC. As protein: CASSLDKGTSGAYEQYF.

The DNA for the CDR3 is TGTGCCATCAGTGGAGGGACAGCCTACGAGCAGTACTTC. This encodes CAISGGTAYEQYF. The V and J genes are TRBV10-3 and TRBJ2-7; 7 bases match TRBD1. CDR3 size: 13 residues. Trimming removed 4 bases from V and 2 bases from J; junction bases left unmatched: 2. Germline values: CDR1 ENHRY, CDR2 SYGVKD.

This chain connects TRBV5-1 to TRBJ2-2, with D unclear. Trimming removed 0 bases from V and 5 bases from J, with 11 bases in between. This CDR3 spans 15 amino acids. Germline values: CDR1 SGHRS, CDR2 YFSETQ. The CDR3 DNA reads TGCGCCAGCAGCTTGGGTCTAGTAGGGACCGGGGAGCTGTTTTTT. This codes for CASSLGLVGTGELFF.

The chain couples TRBV19 to TRBJ1-1; perhaps TRBD1 as D (6 bases). V was shortened by 3 bases and J by 1 base, with 24 bases between the two germline ends. The CDR3 runs to 19 residues. CDR1 LNHDA and CDR2 SQIVND come from the germline V gene (reference sequence). The CDR3 nucleotides read TGTGCCAGTAGTATCATTAGAGGGGGTAAGACAGGATCGAACACTGAAGCTTTCTTT. It yields the protein CASSIIRGGKTGSNTEAFF.

This chain links TRBV5-1 with TRBJ2-3; TRBD2 matches 16 bases. This CDR3 has 18 amino acids. Unmatched junction bases numbered 5, after V lost 0 bases and J lost 4 bases. Germline V gene lookup returns CDR1 SGHRS and CDR2 YFSETQ. The CDR3 DNA reads TGCGCCAGCAGCTTGGCGGGGACTAGCGGGAGGGCCGCAGATACGCAGTATTTT. Residues: CASSLAGTSGRAADTQYF.

The V call is TRBV9, the J call TRBJ2-2; D possibly corresponds to TRBD2 (5 bases). Germline values: CDR1 SGDLS, CDR2 YYNGEE. Trimming left V 0 bases short and J 6 bases short, with 15 bases between. This CDR3 region has 16 residues. For the CDR3, the DNA is TGTGCCAGCAGCGTAGTAAATAGCGTTCATCCCGGGGAGCTGTTTTTT. Amino acid sequence: CASSVVNSVHPGELFF.

This chain uses TRBV9 with TRBJ2-3, with 10 bases lining up with TRBD1. The junction had 5 bases not matched to a gene; V was cut back by 3 bases and J by 1 base. CDR1 is SGDLS and CDR2 is YYNGEE in the germline V gene. The CDR3 is made up of 16 amino acids. DNA for the CDR3: TGTGCCAGCAGCGGCCAGACAGGGGGCGGCACAGATACGCAGTATTTT. It codes for CASSGQTGGGTDTQYF.

The rearrangement joins TRBV29-1 to TRBJ1-1; D is perhaps TRBD1 (5 bases). CDR3 size: 14 residues. CDR1 is SQVTM and CDR2 is ANQGSEA in the germline V gene. V lost 6 bases and J lost 0, with 14 bases in between. CDR3 region: CSVGPREMNTEAFF. The CDR3 DNA reads TGCAGCGTGGGACCCAGGGAGATGAACACTGAAGCTTTCTTT. Complete variable domain (other parts from reference TRBV29-1 and TRBJ1-1): SAVISQKPSRDICQRGTSLTIQCQVDSQVTMMFWYRQQPGQSLTLIATANQGSEATYESGFVIDKFPISRPNLTFSTLTVSNMSPEDSSIYLCSVGPREMNTEAFFGQGTRLTVV.